The table lists the clone carrying this T cell receptor (beta chain) with a few counts. Its target is unknown. The data derive from a study of T cells in Graves' hyperthyroidism and ophthalmopathy. Points from the study as a whole: A 13 V-J model separated ophthalmopathy from stable hyperthyroidism. Blood held most thyroid clonotypes expanded above 0.001 frequency.

Using RNA transcripts as the source, TCR beta CDR3 regions were amplified. The TCR CDR3 first-round RT-PCR relied on the HTBI primer set. TCRdb re-analysed the multiplex PCR reads in MiXCR, keeping a single row per CDR3 protein. The data show about 640,000 distinct CDR3 sequences, under 25% seen once. The TCR sequence derives from a man aged 25-45 years with Graves' ophthalmopathy. Sequencing was done on a sample of blood.

The CDR3 loop is CSEMAGYNEQFF. The CDR3 DNA sequence: TGCAGCGAAATGGCCGGCTACAATGAGCAGTTCTTC. The rearrangement joins TRBV29-1 to TRBJ2-1, with D uncertain. V lost 7 bases, J lost 3 bases, and 10 bases lay in between. The CDR3 is 12 amino acids. Germline V gene lookup returns CDR1 SQVTM and CDR2 ANQGSEA.